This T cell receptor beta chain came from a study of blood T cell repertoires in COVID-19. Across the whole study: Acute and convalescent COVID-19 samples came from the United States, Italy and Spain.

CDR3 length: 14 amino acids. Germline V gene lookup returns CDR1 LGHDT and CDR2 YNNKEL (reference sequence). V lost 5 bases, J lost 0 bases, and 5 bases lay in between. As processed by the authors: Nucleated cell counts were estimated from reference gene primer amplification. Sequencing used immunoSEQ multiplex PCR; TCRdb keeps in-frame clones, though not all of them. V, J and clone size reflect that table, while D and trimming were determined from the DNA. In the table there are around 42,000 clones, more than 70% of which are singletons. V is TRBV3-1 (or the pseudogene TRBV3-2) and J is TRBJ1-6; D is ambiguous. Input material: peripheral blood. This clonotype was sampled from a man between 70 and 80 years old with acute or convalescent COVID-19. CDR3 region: CASSSSSYNSPLHF. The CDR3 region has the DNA TGTGCCAGCAGCAGTAGCTCCTATAATTCACCCCTCCACTTT.